A selection of T cell receptor beta chains follows, all from one sample in a study of long-term antiretroviral therapy in people with HIV. TCRdb's copy holds only in-frame clones and misses some; the assay was immunoSEQ multiplex PCR. The sample records roughly 18,000 clones, roughly four fifths being singletons. Sequenced material: unsorted PBMCs, taken 2.2 years after starting antiretroviral therapy. The origin of the receptors is a man aged 45-65 years with HIV. Both conserved end residues are part of each CDR3. The D gene is left open where the match is weak. Size values are once, few and many counts, or a class for expanded clones, and some rows have none.

d_gene	v_gene	abundance	j_gene	CDR3nt	CDR3aa
-	TRBV9	-	TRBJ2-5	TGTGCCAGCAGCCCGAATACCCAAGAGACCCAGTACTTC	CASSPNTQETQYF
-	TRBV10-3	-	TRBJ2-1	TGTGCCATGAACCGGGACGGCTACAATGAGCAGTTCTTC	CAMNRDGYNEQFF
-	TRBV11-2	-	TRBJ2-1	TGTGCCAGCAGCTTAAACCAGATCAATGAGCAGTTCTTC	CASSLNQINEQFF
-	TRBV29-1	-	TRBJ1-2	TGCAGCGTTGAAGAGGGCAGTAGTGGGGGCAGGGGCTACACCTTC	CSVEEGSSGGRGYTF
-	TRBV6-1	-	TRBJ2-3	TGTGCCAGCAGTGCTTGGGCGGATACGCAGTATTTT	CASSAWADTQYF
-	TRBV7-9	-	TRBJ2-5	TGTGCCAGCAGACTCTCGGGGGAGACCCAGTACTTC	CASRLSGETQYF
TRBD1	TRBV4-3	-	TRBJ2-7	TGCGCCAGCAGCCTCCGGGACAGGAGCTCCTACGAGCAGTACTTC	CASSLRDRSSYEQYF
-	TRBV7-9	-	TRBJ2-2	TGTGCCAGCACCCCCGGGGCGAGGAACACCGGGGAGCTGTTTTTT	CASTPGARNTGELFF
TRBD1	TRBV5-1	-	TRBJ2-1	TGCGCCAGCAGCTTGGGAGGGACAGGGTGGAATGAGCAGTTCTTC	CASSLGGTGWNEQFF
TRBD1	TRBV29-1	-	TRBJ2-2	TGCAGCGTGGCGCGGACAGGAGCAAACACCGGGGAGCTGTTTTTT	CSVARTGANTGELFF
-	TRBV19	few	TRBJ1-2	TGTGCCAGTAGAAGGGACCAGGGTGGCTACACCTTC	CASRRDQGGYTF
TRBD1	TRBV18	-	TRBJ1-1	TGTGCCAGCTCACTGACAGGGAGCACTGAAGCTTTCTTT	CASSLTGSTEAFF
-	TRBV21-1	-	TRBJ1-5	TGTGCCAGCAGCAAAGCGGCGTCGCCCCAGCATTTT	CASSKAASPQHF
-	TRBV12-5	-	TRBJ2-3	TGTGCTAGTGGTTTGGCCCCGACGGGGAGAGGCCCAGATACGCAGTATTTT	CASGLAPTGRGPDTQYF
-	TRBV5-1	-	TRBJ1-1	TGCGCCAGCAGCTTGGACCGAATGGACACTGAAGCTTTCTTT	CASSLDRMDTEAFF
-	TRBV5-6	few	TRBJ1-4	TGTGCCAGCAGCTTGTGGTCCCCGGACGTCCTCAAACTGTTTTTT	CASSLWSPDVLKLFF
TRBD1	TRBV7-9	once	TRBJ1-2	TGTGCCAGCAGCTTGGCCTTGGGGGACAGCTATGGCTACACCTTC	CASSLALGDSYGYTF
-	TRBV11-3	-	TRBJ2-2	TGTGCCAGCAGCTTAGACGAAGGGACATCTAGCCTAACGAACACCGGGGAGCTGTTTTTT	CASSLDEGTSSLTNTGELFF
TRBD2	TRBV11-2	-	TRBJ2-2	TGTGCCAGCAGCCCGGGACTAGCGGGAGCGAACACCGGGGAGCTGTTTTTT	CASSPGLAGANTGELFF
-	TRBV30	-	TRBJ2-7	TGTGCCTGGAGTGGCACCGACCCCTACGAGCAGTACTTC	CAWSGTDPYEQYF
-	TRBV7-7	-	TRBJ2-5	TGTGCCAGCAGCTTAGCATTTGCACAAGAGACCCAGTACTTC	CASSLAFAQETQYF
-	TRBV6-5	once	TRBJ1-1	TGTGCCAGCAGTTACTCGATTAGAGTCAACACTGAAGCTTTCTTT	CASSYSIRVNTEAFF
-	TRBV4-2	-	TRBJ1-3	TGTGCCAGCAGCCAAGATCAACCTGGAAACACCATATATTTT	CASSQDQPGNTIYF
TRBD1	TRBV9	few	TRBJ2-2	TGTGCCAGCAGCGTAGCGGGCAGGGGGTTGGCCGGGGAGCTGTTTTTT	CASSVAGRGLAGELFF
-	TRBV28	-	TRBJ2-7	TGTGCCAGCAGAACGGACGGTGCCTACGAGCAGTACTTC	CASRTDGAYEQYF